Listed here is a single T cell receptor beta chain. The CDR3 end is not reached by the read, which stops 3 residues before it; the germline J gene fills it in. This entry is derived from a study of T cells in women clearing cervical HPV infection. Study in general: HLA type could not be excluded as a confounder.

Each participant carried one incident cervical HPV16 infection only. The method was immunoSEQ multiplex PCR; TCRdb's version includes in-frame clones alone and lacks a portion of them. This repertoire includes about 33,000 clones. Germline values: CDR1 MNHNS, CDR2 SASEGT. The V end lost 4 bases, the J end lost 7 bases, and 13 bases lay between the germline ends. The CDR3 consists of 13 residues. The receptor was derived from a woman aged 18 to 75 with a cervical HPV16 infection that either progressed to CIN3+ or cleared (not recorded which). The gene calls are TRBV6-1 and TRBJ1-2; D may be TRBD1 (6 bases). Sequencing was carried out using blood buffy coat. CDR3 DNA (partial): TGTGCCAGCAGTGGGGTGGGGGCGGGTGGC. As protein: CASSGVGAGG. The full CDR3 protein is CASSGVGAGGYTF.